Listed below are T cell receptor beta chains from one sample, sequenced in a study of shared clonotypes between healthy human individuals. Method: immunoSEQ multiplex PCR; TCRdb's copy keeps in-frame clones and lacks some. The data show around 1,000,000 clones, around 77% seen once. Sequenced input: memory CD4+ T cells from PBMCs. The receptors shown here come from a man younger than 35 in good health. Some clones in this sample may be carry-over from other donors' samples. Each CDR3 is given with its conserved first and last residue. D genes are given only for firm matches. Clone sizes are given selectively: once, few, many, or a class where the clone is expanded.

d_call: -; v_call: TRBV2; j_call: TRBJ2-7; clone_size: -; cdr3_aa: CASSVEGAGEQYF; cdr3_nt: TGTGCCAGCAGTGTAGAGGGAGCCGGGGAGCAGTACTTC
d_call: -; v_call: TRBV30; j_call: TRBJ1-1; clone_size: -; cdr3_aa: CAWSSGLNTEAFF; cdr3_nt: TGTGCCTGGAGTTCTGGTTTGAACACTGAAGCTTTCTTT
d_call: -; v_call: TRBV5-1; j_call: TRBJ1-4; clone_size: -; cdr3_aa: CASSSAASLNEKLFF; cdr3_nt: TGCGCCAGCAGCTCCGCCGCTAGCTTGAATGAAAAACTGTTTTTT
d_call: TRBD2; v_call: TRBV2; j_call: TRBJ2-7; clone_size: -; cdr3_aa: CASSQSPGLAIHSYEQYF; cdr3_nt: TGTGCCAGCAGCCAGTCACCGGGACTAGCGATCCACTCCTACGAGCAGTACTTC
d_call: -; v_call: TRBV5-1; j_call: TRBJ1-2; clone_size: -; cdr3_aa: CASSLEMSFTPYGYTF; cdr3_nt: TGCGCCAGCAGCTTGGAAATGTCCTTCACCCCCTATGGCTACACCTTC
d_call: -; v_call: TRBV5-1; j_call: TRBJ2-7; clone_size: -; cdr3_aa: CASSNLEGFSHEQYF; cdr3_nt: TGCGCCAGCAGCAATTTGGAGGGTTTCTCCCACGAGCAGTACTTC
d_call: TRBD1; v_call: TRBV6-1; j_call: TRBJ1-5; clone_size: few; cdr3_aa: CAISGQVGQPQHF; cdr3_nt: TGTGCCATCTCGGGACAGGTGGGTCAGCCCCAGCATTTT
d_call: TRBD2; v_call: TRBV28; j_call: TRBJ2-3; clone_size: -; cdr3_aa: CASSSGRAFSTDTQYF; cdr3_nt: TGTGCCAGCAGTAGCGGGAGAGCCTTCTCCACAGATACGCAGTATTTT
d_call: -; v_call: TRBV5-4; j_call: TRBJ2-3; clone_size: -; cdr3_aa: CASTGQPSTDTQYF; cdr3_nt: TGTGCCAGTACTGGACAGCCTAGCACAGATACGCAGTATTTT
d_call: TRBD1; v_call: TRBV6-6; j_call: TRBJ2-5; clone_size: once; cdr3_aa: CASSAQGPGTQYF; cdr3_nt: TGTGCCAGCAGTGCACAGGGGCCCGGGACCCAGTACTTC
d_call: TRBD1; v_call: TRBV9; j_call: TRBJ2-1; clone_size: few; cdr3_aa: CASSTGQGVYNEQFF; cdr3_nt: TGTGCCAGCAGCACGGGACAGGGGGTGTACAATGAGCAGTTCTTC
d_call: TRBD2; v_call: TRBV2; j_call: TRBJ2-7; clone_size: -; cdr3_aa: CASTKRDFSYEQYF; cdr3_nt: TGTGCCAGCACCAAGCGGGATTTCTCCTACGAGCAGTACTTC
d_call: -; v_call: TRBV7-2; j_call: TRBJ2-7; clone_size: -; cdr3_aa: CASSLGLQTYEQYF; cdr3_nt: TGTGCCAGCAGCTTAGGCTTGCAGACCTACGAGCAGTACTTC
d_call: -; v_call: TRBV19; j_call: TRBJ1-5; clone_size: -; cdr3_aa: CASSTRDGGKDQPQHF; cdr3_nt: TGTGCCAGTAGTACTCGGGACGGGGGGAAGGATCAGCCCCAGCATTTT
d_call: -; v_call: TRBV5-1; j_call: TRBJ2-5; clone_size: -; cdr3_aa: CASSLQGNRETQYF; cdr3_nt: TGCGCCAGCAGCTTACAGGGTAATCGAGAGACCCAGTACTTC
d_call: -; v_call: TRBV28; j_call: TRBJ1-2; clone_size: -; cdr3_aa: CASWGSYGYTF; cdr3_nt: TGTGCCAGCTGGGGGTCCTATGGCTACACCTTC
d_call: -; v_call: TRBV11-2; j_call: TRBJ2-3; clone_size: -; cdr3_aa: CASSLDRHTQYF; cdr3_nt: TGTGCCAGCAGCTTAGATCGGCATACGCAGTATTTT
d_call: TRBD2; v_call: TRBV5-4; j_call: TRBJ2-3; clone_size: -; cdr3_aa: CASSWTSGDTDTQYF; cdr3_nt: TGTGCCAGCAGCTGGACTAGCGGCGACACAGATACGCAGTATTTT
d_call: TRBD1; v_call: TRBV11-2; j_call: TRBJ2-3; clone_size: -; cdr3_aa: CASSPDRGRGDTQYF; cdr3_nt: TGTGCCAGCAGCCCGGACAGGGGGCGGGGAGATACGCAGTATTTT
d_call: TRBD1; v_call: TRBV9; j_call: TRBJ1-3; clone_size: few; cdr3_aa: CASSPQGYGNTIYF; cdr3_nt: TGTGCCAGCAGCCCACAGGGGTATGGAAACACCATATATTTT
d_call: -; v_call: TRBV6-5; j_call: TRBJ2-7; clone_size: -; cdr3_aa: CASSYSKGGYEQYF; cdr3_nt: TGTGCCAGCAGTTACTCGAAGGGGGGGTACGAGCAGTACTTC
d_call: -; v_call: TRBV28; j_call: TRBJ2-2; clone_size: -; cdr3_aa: CASTTTRTGTGELFF; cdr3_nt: TGTGCCAGCACCACGACCAGAACAGGCACCGGGGAGCTGTTTTTT
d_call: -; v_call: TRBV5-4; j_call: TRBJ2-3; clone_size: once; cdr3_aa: CASSGRPTDTQYF; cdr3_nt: TGTGCCAGCAGCGGGAGGCCCACAGATACGCAGTATTTT
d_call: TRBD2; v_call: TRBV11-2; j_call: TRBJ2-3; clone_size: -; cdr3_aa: CASSLLADETDTQYF; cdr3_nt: TGTGCCAGCAGCCTACTAGCGGACGAAACAGATACGCAGTATTTT
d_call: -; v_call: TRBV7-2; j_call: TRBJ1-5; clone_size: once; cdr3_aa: CASSLEGGGTGQPQHF; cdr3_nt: TGTGCCAGCAGCTTAGAAGGCGGGGGAACGGGTCAGCCCCAGCATTTT
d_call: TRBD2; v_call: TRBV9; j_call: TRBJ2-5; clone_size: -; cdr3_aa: CASSVYSGGQETQYF; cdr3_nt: TGTGCCAGCAGCGTATATAGCGGGGGTCAAGAGACCCAGTACTTC
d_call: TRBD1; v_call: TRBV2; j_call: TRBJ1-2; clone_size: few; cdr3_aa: CASGYRGYYGYTF; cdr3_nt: TGTGCCAGCGGTTACAGGGGGTACTATGGCTACACCTTC
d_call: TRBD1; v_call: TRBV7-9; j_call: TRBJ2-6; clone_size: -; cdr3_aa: CASSRDRGTGANVLTF; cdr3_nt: TGTGCCAGCAGCAGGGACAGGGGTACTGGGGCCAACGTCCTGACTTTC
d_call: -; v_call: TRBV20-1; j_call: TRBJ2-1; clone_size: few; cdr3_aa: CSPEGRNEQFF; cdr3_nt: TGCAGCCCCGAGGGGCGCAATGAGCAGTTCTTC
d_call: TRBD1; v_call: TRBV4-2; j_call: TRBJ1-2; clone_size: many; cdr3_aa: CASSLHGQGSYGYTF; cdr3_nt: TGTGCCAGCAGCCTCCACGGACAGGGGAGCTATGGCTACACCTTC
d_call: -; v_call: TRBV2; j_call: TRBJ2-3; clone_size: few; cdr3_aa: CASSPLPRLLGTDTQYF; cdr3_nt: TGTGCCAGCAGCCCTCTCCCTAGGCTACTTGGCACAGATACGCAGTATTTT
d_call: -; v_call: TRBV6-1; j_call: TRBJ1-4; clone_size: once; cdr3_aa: CASSISAGEKLFF; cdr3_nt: TGTGCCAGCAGTATCTCCGCGGGAGAAAAACTGTTTTTT
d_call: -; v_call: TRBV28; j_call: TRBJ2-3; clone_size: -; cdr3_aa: CASSFWEGGGRNADTQYF; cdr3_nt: TGTGCCAGCAGTTTTTGGGAAGGGGGCGGGAGGAACGCAGATACGCAGTATTTT
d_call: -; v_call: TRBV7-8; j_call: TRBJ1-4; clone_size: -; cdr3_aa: CASSRHGETNEKLFF; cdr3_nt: TGTGCCAGCAGCCGTCACGGGGAAACTAATGAAAAACTGTTTTTT
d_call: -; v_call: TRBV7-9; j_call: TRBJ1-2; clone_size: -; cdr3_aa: CASSLEQGGYGYTF; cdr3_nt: TGTGCCAGCAGCTTAGAACAGGGCGGCTATGGCTACACCTTC
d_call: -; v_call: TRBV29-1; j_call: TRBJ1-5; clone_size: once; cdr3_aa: CSVEVQANQPQHF; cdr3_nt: TGCAGCGTTGAGGTTCAGGCAAATCAGCCCCAGCATTTT
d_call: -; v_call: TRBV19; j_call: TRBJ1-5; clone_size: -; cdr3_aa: CASSIEGFNQPQHF; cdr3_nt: TGTGCCAGTAGTATAGAGGGGTTCAATCAGCCCCAGCATTTT
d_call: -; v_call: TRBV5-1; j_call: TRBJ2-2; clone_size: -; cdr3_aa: CASSSSAANTGELFF; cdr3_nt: TGCGCCAGCAGCTCGTCTGCCGCGAACACCGGGGAGCTGTTTTTT
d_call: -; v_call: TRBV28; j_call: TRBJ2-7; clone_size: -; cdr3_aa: CASSTVSPSRGPSYEQYF; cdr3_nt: TGTGCCAGCAGTACTGTTAGCCCTTCGAGGGGACCCTCCTACGAGCAGTACTTC
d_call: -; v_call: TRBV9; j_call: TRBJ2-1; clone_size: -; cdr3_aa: CASSVGSTSNEQFF; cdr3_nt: TGTGCCAGCAGCGTAGGATCGACTAGCAATGAGCAGTTCTTC
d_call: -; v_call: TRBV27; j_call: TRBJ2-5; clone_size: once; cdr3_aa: CASSPDRIQETQYF; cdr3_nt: TGTGCCAGCAGCCCAGACAGGATCCAAGAGACCCAGTACTTC
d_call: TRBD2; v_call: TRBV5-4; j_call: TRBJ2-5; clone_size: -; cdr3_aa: CASSFAGGKETQYF; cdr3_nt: TGTGCCAGCAGCTTTGCGGGAGGGAAAGAGACCCAGTACTTC
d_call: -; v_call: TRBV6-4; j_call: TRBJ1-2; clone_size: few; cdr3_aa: CASSDKANYGYTF; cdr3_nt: TGTGCCAGCAGTGATAAGGCTAACTATGGCTACACCTTC
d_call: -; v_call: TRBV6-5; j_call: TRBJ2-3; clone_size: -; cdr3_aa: CASSPGRTSTDTQYF; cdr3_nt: TGTGCCAGCAGTCCCGGACGGACTAGCACAGATACGCAGTATTTT